This T cell receptor beta chain derives from a study of blood T cell repertoires in COVID-19. About the study: COVID-19 samples from acute and convalescent phases originated in the United States, Italy and Spain. From T cells, B-cell-depleted T cells, or PBMCs came the material, which was cDNA or gDNA.

Trimming pared 7 bases from V and 4 bases from J, leaving 11 bases between. CDR1 is MNHEY and CDR2 is SVGAGI in the germline V gene. The CDR3 extends over 12 amino acids. As originally analysed: Reference gene primer amplification yielded estimated nucleated cell counts. Assay used: immunoSEQ multiplex PCR; TCRdb lists only in-frame clones, some missing. The D gene and trimming were derived from the DNA, and the V and J assignments and clone size from that table. Of about 260,000 clones in the sample, roughly 90% were seen once. The gene calls are TRBV6-5 and TRBJ2-7; a weak D match, TRBD1 (5 bases). The sample was peripheral blood. This clonotype was obtained from a man younger than 45 with active or convalescent COVID-19. The CDR3 bases are TGTGCCAGCAAAGGGGTTAATTACGAGCAGTACTTC. Its protein product is CASKGVNYEQYF.